This T cell receptor beta chain was obtained from a study of blood T cells in healthy people across ages. The length of the CDR3 is 13 residues. Germline values: CDR1 SGHRS, CDR2 YFSETQ. V lost 4 bases and J lost 7, with 15 bases in between. Alongside a J-beta primer mix, a sample-barcoded 5' primer served in a second PCR lasting roughly 6 to 12 cycles. TCRdb re-called the 5' RACE reads with MiXCR, one entry per CDR3 protein. The repertoire holds about 750,000 distinct CDR3 sequences, with about 48% as singletons. As regards this clonotype: The antigen is undetermined.

General observations from the study: Those diversity estimates obtained from one million T cells were thought to be underestimates.

This TCR derives from a man older than 75 in good health. V gene TRBV5-1 combines with J gene TRBJ2-7; either TRBD1 or TRBD2 may fit D (5 bases each). Sequencing input: blood. The DNA of the CDR3 is TGCGCCAGCAGCCAAGAGGGACCGAGGGAGCAGTACTTC. As protein: CASSQEGPREQYF.